This T cell receptor (beta chain) was documented in a study of cytotoxic CD8 clonotypes in ibrutinib-treated CLL. Findings of the study overall: Public clonotypes (which were uncommon) either contracted or remained stable on treatment.

TCR beta library input comprised approximately 1.9 micrograms of genomic DNA from cryopreserved PBMCs. With 1 base removed from V and 8 bases from J, the gap between germline ends came to 19 bases. CDR1 and CDR2 (germline): SGHNT, YYREEE (reference sequence). The CDR3 covers 16 residues. About this clone itself: Its specificity is not known.

Data came from immunoSEQ multiplex PCR; TCRdb stores just in-frame clones and leaves some out. The sample lists about 150,000 clones; 75% to 85% were seen once. Sequencing was performed on PBMCs, taken after 12 months of ibrutinib treatment. The sequence was obtained from a human donor with chronic lymphocytic leukemia. The chain employs TRBV5-4 and TRBJ2-1; weak D call: TRBD2 (6 bases). Here the CDR3 reads CASSLSGVVVVDEQFF. In DNA, the CDR3 is TGTGCCAGCAGCTTGTCGGGGGTTGTCGTCGTGGATGAGCAGTTCTTC.